The entry that follows covers one T cell receptor beta chain sequence. These data are taken from a study of blood T cell repertoires in COVID-19. Turning to the study itself: Material from acute and convalescent COVID-19 was sourced from the United States, Italy and Spain.

Generated by immunoSEQ multiplex PCR, the TCRdb table keeps only in-frame clones and is missing some. The profile shows about 440,000 clones, around 91% of them singletons. J was trimmed by 7 bases and V by 5 bases; bases with no gene match: 6. CDR3 length equals 13 residues. CDR1 is MNHEY, CDR2 SVGAGI, per germline. Adults between about 18 and 89 years of age took part from fewer than 30 US areas. Assignment of participants to cohorts was predicated upon participant-reported clinical history. Recovery among Cohort 3 donors was established by two negative PCRs, clearance, or symptom resolution. Sequencing was done on a sample of PBMCs or T cells enriched from blood (not recorded which). The clonotype was recovered from a man between 18 and 29 years old who had recovered from COVID-19. The rearrangement uses TRBV6-5 and TRBJ1-2; 8 positions agree with TRBD1. The CDR3 loop reads CASSNQGAGGYTF. The CDR3 nucleotides read TGTGCCAGCAGTAATCAGGGGGCTGGTGGCTACACCTTC.